These T cell receptor beta chains were read from a single sample in a study of cytomegalovirus exposure and HLA in healthy donors. Assay used: immunoSEQ multiplex PCR; TCRdb lists only in-frame clones, some missing. The data show roughly 46,000 clones, and the top ten clones hold about 1.2%. The sample comprised PBMCs. These receptors were collected from a middle-aged woman in good health and CMV-seronegative. CDR3s include the opening cysteine and the closing phenylalanine or tryptophan.

V gene	J gene	CDR3 protein
TRBV30	TRBJ2-1	CAWRSGQGVYEQFF
TRBV7-2	TRBJ2-7	CASSLTAGGTYEQYF
TRBV4-3	TRBJ2-1	CASSQATGTEGNEQFF
TRBV6-5	TRBJ2-7	CASSYGASGRYEQYF
TRBV5-6	TRBJ2-5	CASTFGGETQYF
TRBV7-2	TRBJ2-5	CASSSTSSWGETQYF
TRBV27	TRBJ1-5	CASSLYWNQPQHF
TRBV5-1	TRBJ1-1	CASSRFGGNTEAFF
TRBV7-3	TRBJ2-1	CASSLSGLGAGEQFF
TRBV2	TRBJ2-7	CATRDFTYEQYF
TRBV7-9	TRBJ1-1	CASSPSGGAQAAFF
TRBV2	TRBJ2-2	CASSEQTGELFF
TRBV28	TRBJ1-2	CASSRTGVANYGYTF
TRBV2	TRBJ2-7	CASKRGPYEQYF
TRBV27	TRBJ2-5	CASSSRLAGVAQETQYF
TRBV28	TRBJ1-1	CASSKGTGVTEAFF
TRBV7-9	TRBJ1-1	CASSPRQGTANTEAFF
TRBV9	TRBJ2-3	CASSAGLAVPQMEQYF
TRBV30	TRBJ1-3	CAWTSPGHGSGNTIYF
TRBV19	TRBJ2-1	CATVKAGTGYNEQFF
TRBV4-2	TRBJ1-1	CASSPQGTSENAFF
TRBV5-1	TRBJ2-5	CASSLTTRGLETQYF
TRBV7-8	TRBJ2-7	CASSLATRTSGSGEQYF
TRBV6-6	TRBJ1-5	CASQEFNQPQHF
TRBV19	TRBJ2-1	CASRDSGIGNEQFF
TRBV27	TRBJ2-7	CASSLRPGSYEQYF
TRBV18	TRBJ2-1	CASSPTSGSHEQFF
TRBV6-5	TRBJ2-2	CASSYGGTNTGELFF
TRBV29-1	TRBJ2-3	CSVEAVNNAHTDTQYF
TRBV6-5	TRBJ2-7	CASSYSLATGNHEQYF
TRBV7-9	TRBJ2-7	CASSLGRTGAYEQYF
TRBV29-1	TRBJ2-7	CSVRFGGEQYF
TRBV4-1	TRBJ2-7	CASSHRTGGVYEQYF
TRBV5-4	TRBJ2-7	CASSSPEGSYEQYF
TRBV2	TRBJ1-3	CASRAQGPGNTIYF
TRBV4-2	TRBJ2-5	CASSQERTGVGTQYF
TRBV6-4	TRBJ2-2	CASRTGGNTGELFF
TRBV25-1	TRBJ1-1	CASSEGDRAYTEAFF
TRBV10-3	TRBJ2-3	CATLRTQVDTQYF
TRBV11-2	TRBJ1-2	CASSLDSGTGVYGYTF
TRBV10-2	TRBJ2-2	CASSPFSRGELFF
TRBV12-1	TRBJ2-1	CASSSAASGSNEQFF
TRBV5-4	TRBJ2-3	CASSMGLMVGDTQYF
TRBV27	TRBJ2-3	CASSLFRGTDTDTQYF
TRBV19	TRBJ1-1	CASSTPGNTEAFF
TRBV5-1	TRBJ2-7	CASSPGLVKYEQYF
TRBV7-9	TRBJ1-2	CASSLIAGGHGYTF
TRBV28	TRBJ2-1	CASSYPGQVYNEQFF
TRBV15	TRBJ2-1	CATSRGGTGVHEQFF
TRBV27	TRBJ2-7	CASRTSGHYEQYF
TRBV5-1	TRBJ2-7	CASSLAGTGTYEQYF
TRBV29-1	TRBJ2-2	CSVHRDSANTGELFF
TRBV5-5	TRBJ1-1	CASSFHRGEAFF
TRBV2	TRBJ1-1	CASSIGDEAFF
TRBV18	TRBJ2-5	CASSRGTGETQYF
TRBV6-1	TRBJ2-2	CATTGTGGNTGELFF
TRBV5-1	TRBJ2-2	CASSLGGGNTGELFF
TRBV5-1	TRBJ2-3	CASSTRGGADTQYF
TRBV9	TRBJ2-3	CASSVEGAGSLDTQYF